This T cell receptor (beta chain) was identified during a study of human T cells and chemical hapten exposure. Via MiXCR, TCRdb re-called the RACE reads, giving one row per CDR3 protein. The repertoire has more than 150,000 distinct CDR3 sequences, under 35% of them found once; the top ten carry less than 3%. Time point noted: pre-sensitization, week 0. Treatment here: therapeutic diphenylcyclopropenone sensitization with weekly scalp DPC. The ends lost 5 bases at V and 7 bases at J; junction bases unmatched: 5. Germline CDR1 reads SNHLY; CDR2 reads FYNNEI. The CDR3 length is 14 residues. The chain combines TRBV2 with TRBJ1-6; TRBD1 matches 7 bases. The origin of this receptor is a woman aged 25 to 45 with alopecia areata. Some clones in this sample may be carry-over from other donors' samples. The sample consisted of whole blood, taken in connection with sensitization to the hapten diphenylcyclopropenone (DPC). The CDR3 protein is CASSRDSKNSPLHF. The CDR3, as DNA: TGTGCCAGCAGTCGGGACAGTAAGAATTCACCCCTCCACTTT.